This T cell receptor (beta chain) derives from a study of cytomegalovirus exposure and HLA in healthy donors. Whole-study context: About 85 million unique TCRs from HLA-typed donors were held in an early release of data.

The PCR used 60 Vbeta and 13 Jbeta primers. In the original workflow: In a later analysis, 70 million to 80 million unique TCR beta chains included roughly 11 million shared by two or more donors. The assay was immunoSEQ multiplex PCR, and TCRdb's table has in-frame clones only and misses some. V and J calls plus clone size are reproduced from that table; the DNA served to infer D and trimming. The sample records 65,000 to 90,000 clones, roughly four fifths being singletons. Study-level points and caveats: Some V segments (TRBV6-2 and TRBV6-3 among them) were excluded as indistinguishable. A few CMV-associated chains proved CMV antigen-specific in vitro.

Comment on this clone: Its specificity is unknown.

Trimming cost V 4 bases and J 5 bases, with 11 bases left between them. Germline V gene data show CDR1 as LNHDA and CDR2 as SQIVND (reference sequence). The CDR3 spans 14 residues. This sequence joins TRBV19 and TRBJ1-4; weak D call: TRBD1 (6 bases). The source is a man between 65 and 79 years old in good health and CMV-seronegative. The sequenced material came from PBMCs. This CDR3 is CASSRGQLNEKLFF. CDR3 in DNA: TGTGCCAGTAGTAGAGGACAGTTAAATGAAAAACTGTTTTTT.